This T cell receptor (beta chain) emerged from a study of blood T cell repertoires in COVID-19. This clone appeared a few times. The repertoire was sequenced with immunoSEQ multiplex PCR; TCRdb's copy has only in-frame clones and lacks some. Seen here are about 220,000 clones, about 86% observed once, and the top ten hold approximately 2.9%. The length of the CDR3 is 12 residues. This sequence joins TRBV21-1 and TRBJ2-7; the table assigns TRBD1, which was not confirmed against the DNA. TRBV21-1 is a pseudogene locus. The sample comprised peripheral blood. The clonotype comes from a woman younger than 45 who had recovered from COVID-19. CDR3 in DNA: TGTGCCAGCAGCAAAGGACATTACGAGCAGTACTTC. It is translated as CASSKGHYEQYF.